This T cell receptor beta chain comes out of a study of T cells after yellow fever vaccination (dated by TCRdb to about 2019). Turning to the overall study: The SMART-Seq v4 Ultra Low Input RNA kit was used to prepare libraries from fractions with low cell numbers. The cohort comprised two healthy male donors, one aged 18 to 30 and one aged 30 to 40 years. Blood samples were taken at several timepoints before and after primary and secondary immunization, and bulk PBMC replicates and cell subsets were isolated. To track T-cell clones before and after primary and booster YFV17D yellow fever vaccination, bulk TCR alpha and beta repertoires were sequenced longitudinally.

What the research found in general, with its limitations: A small share of clonotypes was detected in both CD4 and CD8 compartments, with the overlap likely arising from convergent recombination. FACS-sorted repertoires could contain abundant contaminating clonotypes from the bulk population, so computational filtering was required. Because the study included only two donors, the extent to which the findings can be generalized is limited. Most clones expanded after primary vaccination (roughly 96% of CD4 and 88% of CD8) were re-detected after the booster, suggesting that broad memory maintenance occurred. Compared with the primary T-cell response, the secondary T-cell response was faster but weaker, reaching its peak on day 5 rather than on day 15.

The CDR3 has 17 amino acids, counting the end cysteine and phenylalanine. Only CDR3 DNA remains: 51 bases, in frame from the first base. The germline V end is reduced by 8 bases and the J end by 5 bases; junction bases left unmatched: 19. Looking up the germline V gene yields CDR1 MNHNS and CDR2 SASEGT. TCR cDNA was made using 5'RACE template switching, a step that added a universal primer site and unique molecular identifiers. Priming of cDNA synthesis was performed from both the TCR alpha and TCR beta constant segments. Library amplification involved two PCR steps, and the second step added sample barcodes and sequencing adapters. Libraries were sequenced on Illumina HiSeq 2500 (2x100 bp) or NovaSeq (2x150 bp). As for the original processing: MIGEC was used to demultiplex reads and collapse the reads into UMI consensus sequences, and MiXCR was used for V(D)J alignment. Using edgeR on replicate PBMC samples, clonotypes were called vaccine-responding if FDR was below 0.01 and the log2 fold change was above 5 up to day 15. Each bulk clonotype received a CD4 or CD8 identity based on whether the sequenced CD4 or CD8 repertoire contained that clonotype at higher abundance. The public reads were quality trimmed at Q25 with fastp and then assembled into clones with MiXCR by TCRdb, keeping productive beta chains. Rows with a matching CDR3 protein are joined into one entry that keeps the most common DNA and genes. TCRdb's processing, not the authors', yielded these V and J calls. In this sample the table shows 500,000 to 550,000 distinct CDR3 sequences, around a fifth of which occur a single time. In total, the top ten clones hold about 17% of the sample.

This clonotype was found many times. No cognate antigen has been identified for it. Base qualities are not at hand, and no much larger clone is one base apart. In light of the paper, this sample's treatment or condition label describes: live attenuated yellow fever vaccine strain. At each blood-draw timepoint, two biological replicates of bulk PBMCs were obtained. PBMCs were isolated from peripheral blood using a standard Ficoll-Paque protocol. RNA was extracted with TriZol from bulk PBMCs, CD4 and CD8 fractions, and dextramer-positive and dextramer-negative fractions. The sequences come from PBMCs, collected more than 20 days after the first yellow fever vaccination. The receptor comes from a man between 18 and 29 years old who received the YFV17D yellow fever vaccine. The rearranged segments are TRBV6-1 and TRBJ1-2, with 8 junctional bases fitting TRBD1. CDR3 reads: CASGPRQGLEGPYGYTF. The DNA is TGTGCCAGCGGACCACGACAGGGGCTAGAGGGTCCATATGGCTACACCTTC.